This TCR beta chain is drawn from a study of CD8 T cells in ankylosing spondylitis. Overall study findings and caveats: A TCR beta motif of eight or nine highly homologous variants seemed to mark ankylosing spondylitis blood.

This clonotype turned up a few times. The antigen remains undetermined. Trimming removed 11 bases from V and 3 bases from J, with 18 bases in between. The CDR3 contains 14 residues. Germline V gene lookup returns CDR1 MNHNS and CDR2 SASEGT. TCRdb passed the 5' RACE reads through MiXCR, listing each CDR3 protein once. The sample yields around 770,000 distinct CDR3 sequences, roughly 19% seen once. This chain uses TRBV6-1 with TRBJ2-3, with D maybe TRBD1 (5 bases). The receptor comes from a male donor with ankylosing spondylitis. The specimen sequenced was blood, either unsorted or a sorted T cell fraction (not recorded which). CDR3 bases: TGTGCCTCAAGCCAGGGCAGTTGGACAGATACGCAGTATTTT. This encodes CASSQGSWTDTQYF.